This TCR beta chain was profiled in a study of T cell repertoires in cytomegalovirus infection. At least ten counts were recorded for this clonotype. Between the trimmed V and J ends, which lost 2 bases and 0 bases, there was a span of 6 bases. Germline V CDR1 and CDR2: SGDLS, YYNGEE. CDR3 size: 14 residues. TCRdb used MiXCR to reprocess the reads, holding one entry per CDR3 protein. The profile shows some 680,000 distinct CDR3 sequences, roughly 36% of them singletons. The chain carries TRBV9 and TRBJ1-3; D not certain. The material sequenced was PBMCs. This sequence originates from a human donor in good health (CMV status not recorded). Some clones in this sample may be carry-over from other donors' samples. In nucleotides, the CDR3 is TGTGCCAGCAGCGTTAAGGCCTCTGGAAACACCATATATTTT. It yields the protein CASSVKASGNTIYF.